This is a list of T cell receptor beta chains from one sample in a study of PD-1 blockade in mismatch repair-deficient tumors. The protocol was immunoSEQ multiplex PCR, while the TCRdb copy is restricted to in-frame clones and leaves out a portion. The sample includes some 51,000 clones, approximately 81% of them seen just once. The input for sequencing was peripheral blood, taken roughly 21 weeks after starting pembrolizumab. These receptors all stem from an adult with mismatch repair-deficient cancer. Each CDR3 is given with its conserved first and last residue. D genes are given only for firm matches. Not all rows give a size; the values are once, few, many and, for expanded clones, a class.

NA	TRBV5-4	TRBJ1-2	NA	TGTGCCAGCAGCCCCTTATGGGGAGAAGGCTACACCTTC	CASSPLWGEGYTF
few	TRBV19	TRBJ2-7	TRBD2	TGTGCCAGTAGGCTGGGGACTAGCGACTCCTACGAGCAGTACTTC	CASRLGTSDSYEQYF
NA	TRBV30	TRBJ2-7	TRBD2	TGTGCCTGGAGTGCTTTAGCGGGAGGAGGAGGCGAGCAGTACTTC	CAWSALAGGGGEQYF
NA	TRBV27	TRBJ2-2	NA	TGTGCCAGCAGTCTTAAAGTTGGGGTCGGGGAGCTGTTTTTT	CASSLKVGVGELFF
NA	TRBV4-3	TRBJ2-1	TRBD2	TGCGCCAGCAGCCAAGGACTAGCGGGATCCTACAATGAGCAGTTCTTC	CASSQGLAGSYNEQFF
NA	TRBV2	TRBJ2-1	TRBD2	TGTGCCAGCAGTCCCGGACTAGCGGGTCTATACAATGAGCAGTTCTTC	CASSPGLAGLYNEQFF
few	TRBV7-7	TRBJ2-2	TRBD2	TGTGCTAGCAGCCTTAGCGGGAGTGGTATCGGGGAGCTGTTTTTT	CASSLSGSGIGELFF
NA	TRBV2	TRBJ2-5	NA	TGTGCCAGCAGTGATTCTCAAGCCCGGGGTGGGACCCAGTACTTC	CASSDSQARGGTQYF
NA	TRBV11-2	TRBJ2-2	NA	TGTGCCAGCAGCCCCGTAGGATACACCGGGGAGCTGTTTTTT	CASSPVGYTGELFF
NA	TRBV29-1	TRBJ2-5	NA	TGCAGCGTTGAGTTCGGGGAGACCCAGTACTTC	CSVEFGETQYF
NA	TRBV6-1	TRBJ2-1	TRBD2	TGTGCCAGCAGTACAAGCGGGACTTACAATGAGCAGTTCTTC	CASSTSGTYNEQFF
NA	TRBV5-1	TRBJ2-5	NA	TGCGCCAGCAGCTTGGCTCAGTCTCAAGAGACCCAGTACTTC	CASSLAQSQETQYF
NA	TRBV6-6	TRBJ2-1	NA	TGTGCCAGCAGTTTAACGGGGCCCAATGAGCAGTTCTTC	CASSLTGPNEQFF
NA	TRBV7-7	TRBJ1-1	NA	TGTGCTAGCAGCTCAAACAGGGAAGCTGAAGCTTTCTTT	CASSSNREAEAFF
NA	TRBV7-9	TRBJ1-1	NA	TGTGCCAGCAGCTCGCTCATGAACACTGAAGCTTTCTTT	CASSSLMNTEAFF
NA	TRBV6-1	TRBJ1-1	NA	TGTGCCAGCAGTGAGGGGGCGCGGGGCACTGAAGCTTTCTTT	CASSEGARGTEAFF
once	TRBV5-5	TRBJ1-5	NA	TGTGCCAGCAGCTTGGTACAGGAAAACCAGCCCCAGCATTTT	CASSLVQENQPQHF
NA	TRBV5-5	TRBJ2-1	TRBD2	TGTGCCAGCAGCTTCCGAGGGGCGGGAGGGGGTAATGAGCAGTTCTTC	CASSFRGAGGGNEQFF
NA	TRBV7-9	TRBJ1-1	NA	TGTGCCAGCATCATCCCCTCGGGGGGCCACACTGAAGCTTTCTTT	CASIIPSGGHTEAFF
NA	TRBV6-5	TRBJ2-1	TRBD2	TGTGCCAGCAGTTACTCGGCGGGAGGATACAATGAGCAGTTCTTC	CASSYSAGGYNEQFF
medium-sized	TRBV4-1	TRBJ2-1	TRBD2	TGCGCCAGCAGCCAAGATGGGACTAGCTTGAATGAGCAGTTCTTC	CASSQDGTSLNEQFF
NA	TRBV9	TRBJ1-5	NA	TGTGCCAGCAGCGTAGAAGGCAGGGCAAATCAGCCCCAGCATTTT	CASSVEGRANQPQHF
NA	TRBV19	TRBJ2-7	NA	TGTGCCAGTATGGGGGACCAAGCCTACGAGCAGTACTTC	CASMGDQAYEQYF
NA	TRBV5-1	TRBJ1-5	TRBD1	TGCGCCAGCAGCCCCACAGGGGGTGATCAGCCCCAGCATTTT	CASSPTGGDQPQHF
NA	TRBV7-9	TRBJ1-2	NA	TGTGCCAGCAGCTTAGAGGGACCCCTAGCGAGCTATGGCTACACCTTC	CASSLEGPLASYGYTF
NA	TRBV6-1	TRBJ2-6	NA	TGTGCCAGCAATGACCAGGGGACGCTTGGGGCCAACGTCCTGACTTTC	CASNDQGTLGANVLTF
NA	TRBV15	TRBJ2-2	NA	TGTGCCACCAGCAGAGATATTAGTCAAATCACCGGGGAGCTGTTTTTT	CATSRDISQITGELFF
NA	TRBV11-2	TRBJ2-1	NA	TGTGCCAGCAGCTTAGATCTGGGGAGAAGTCTGGTCAATGAGCAGTTCTTC	CASSLDLGRSLVNEQFF
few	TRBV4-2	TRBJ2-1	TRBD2	TGTGCCAGCAGCCAAGATTGGGGGAGGGACTACAATGAGCAGTTCTTC	CASSQDWGRDYNEQFF
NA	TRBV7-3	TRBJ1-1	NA	TGTGCCAGCAGCTTACGTGGCAGCACTGAAGCTTTCTTT	CASSLRGSTEAFF
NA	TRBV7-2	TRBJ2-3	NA	TGTGCCAGCAGCTTGGAGAGCAGCAGCACAGATACGCAGTATTTT	CASSLESSSTDTQYF
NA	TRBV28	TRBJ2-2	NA	TGTGCCAGCTCTCCCTTAGGGGGTACCCGGGAGCTGTTTTTT	CASSPLGGTRELFF
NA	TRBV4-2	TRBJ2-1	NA	TGTGCCAGCAGCCGCCAGCGGACAGAGAACAATGAGCAGTTCTTC	CASSRQRTENNEQFF
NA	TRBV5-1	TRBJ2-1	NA	TGCGCCAGCAGCTTGGCCGGGGGACGCGGAGGAGATGAGCAGTTCTTC	CASSLAGGRGGDEQFF
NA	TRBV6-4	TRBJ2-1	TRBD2	TGTGCCAGCACCAGACTAGCGGGAGGGGATGAGCAGTTCTTC	CASTRLAGGDEQFF
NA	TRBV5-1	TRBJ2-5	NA	TGCGCCAGCAGCTTGGGCCCATCGGTGGAGACCCAGTACTTC	CASSLGPSVETQYF
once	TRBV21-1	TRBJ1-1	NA	TGTGCCAGCAGCCGGAGAATCAGGACGAACACTGAAGCTTTCTTT	CASSRRIRTNTEAFF
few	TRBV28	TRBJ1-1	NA	TGTGCCAGCAGTTTATCGGGGGGGAACACTGAAGCTTTCTTT	CASSLSGGNTEAFF
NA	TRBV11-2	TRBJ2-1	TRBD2	TGTGCCAGCAGCTCCGGACTCGGGAGGGCGCCGGACAATGAGCAGTTCTTC	CASSSGLGRAPDNEQFF
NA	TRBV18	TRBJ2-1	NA	TGTGCCAGCTCACCTTCAATTAGAGAATCTGAGCAGTTCTTC	CASSPSIRESEQFF
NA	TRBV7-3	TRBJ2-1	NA	TGTGCCAGCAGGGACCTGGGGACTTTATACAATGAGCAGTTCTTC	CASRDLGTLYNEQFF
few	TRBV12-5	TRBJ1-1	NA	TGTGCTAGTGGCTATCGGGTAGATCGGGCTGAAGCTTTCTTT	CASGYRVDRAEAFF
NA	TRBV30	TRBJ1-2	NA	TGTGCCTGGAGTACTCACCAGGGATTCTACGACTATGGCTACACCTTC	CAWSTHQGFYDYGYTF
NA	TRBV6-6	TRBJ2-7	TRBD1	TGTGCCAGCAGTGGATCCAAGACAGGGGCCTACGAGCAGTACTTC	CASSGSKTGAYEQYF